Following are 6 T cell receptor beta chains from one sample sequenced in a study of blood T cell repertoires in COVID-19. The method was immunoSEQ multiplex PCR; TCRdb's version includes in-frame clones alone and lacks a portion of them. Of some 95,000 clones detected, 91% appear once; the ten largest clones hold around 1.8%. Sequences were obtained from peripheral blood. These receptors originate from a human donor with active COVID-19. The donor label of this sample is uncertain.

CDR3 bases: TGTGCCATCAGTGGCACTGGCAATGAGCAGTTCTTC. It is translated as CAISGTGNEQFF. This chain joins TRBV10-3 and TRBJ2-1; the D is unclear. Germline CDR1 is ENHRY and CDR2 is SYGVKD. V was clipped by 4 bases and J by 6 bases, with 7 bases between them. The CDR3 is 12 residues long.

The gene calls are TRBV19 and TRBJ2-7; 9 positions match TRBD1. This CDR3 spans 13 amino acids. CDR1 LNHDA and CDR2 SQIVND come from the germline V gene (reference sequence). With V trimmed by 5 bases and J by 3 bases, 2 bases remained unmatched. CDR3 nucleotide sequence: TGTGCCAGTAGTTCGGGACAGGGCTACGAGCAGTACTTC. This codes for CASSSGQGYEQYF.

This CDR3 reads CASSLAGLAGGILGEQFF. The CDR3 nucleotides are TGTGCCAGCAGCTTGGCCGGACTAGCGGGGGGGATTTTAGGTGAGCAGTTCTTC. The rearrangement joins TRBV5-8 to TRBJ2-1; 15 nucleotides align to TRBD2. The V gene end was trimmed by 0 bases and the J gene end by 9 bases; junction bases not matched to a gene: 10. In germline, CDR1 is SGHTS, CDR2 YDEGEE. CDR3 length: 18 amino acids.

This clone was counted between two and nine times. The J gene is TRBJ1-1, the V gene TRBV18; D possibly corresponds to TRBD1 (5 bases). Trimming shortened V by 3 bases and J by 0 bases, and 14 bases separated the two germline ends. This CDR3 has 16 residues. Germline CDR1 reads KGHSH; CDR2 reads LQKENI. The CDR3 DNA reads TGTGCCAGCTCACCCCAGACAGACGGTATGAACACTGAAGCTTTCTTT. This translates into CASSPQTDGMNTEAFF.

J is TRBJ2-5 and V is TRBV27, with 7 bases lining up with TRBD2. Germline V CDR1 and CDR2: MNHEY, SMNVEV (reference sequence). The J segment lost 2 bases and the V segment lost 4 bases, leaving 19 bases of the junction unmatched. CDR3 size: 19 residues. CDR3 DNA: TGTGCCAGCAGTTCCCGTTTGGGGGGAGGGCTTAAACTACAAGAGACCCAGTACTTC. As protein: CASSSRLGGGLKLQETQYF.

The genes are TRBV7-3 and TRBJ2-3; 15 bases are a match to TRBD2. This CDR3 region has 19 residues. CDR1 is SGHTA, CDR2 FQGTGA, per germline. Trimming at V came to 4 bases and at J to 4 bases, leaving 12 bases not matched to a gene. CDR3: CASSYPRTSGGAGPDTQYF. The CDR3 DNA is TGTGCCAGCAGCTACCCACGGACTAGCGGGGGGGCCGGCCCAGATACGCAGTATTTT.